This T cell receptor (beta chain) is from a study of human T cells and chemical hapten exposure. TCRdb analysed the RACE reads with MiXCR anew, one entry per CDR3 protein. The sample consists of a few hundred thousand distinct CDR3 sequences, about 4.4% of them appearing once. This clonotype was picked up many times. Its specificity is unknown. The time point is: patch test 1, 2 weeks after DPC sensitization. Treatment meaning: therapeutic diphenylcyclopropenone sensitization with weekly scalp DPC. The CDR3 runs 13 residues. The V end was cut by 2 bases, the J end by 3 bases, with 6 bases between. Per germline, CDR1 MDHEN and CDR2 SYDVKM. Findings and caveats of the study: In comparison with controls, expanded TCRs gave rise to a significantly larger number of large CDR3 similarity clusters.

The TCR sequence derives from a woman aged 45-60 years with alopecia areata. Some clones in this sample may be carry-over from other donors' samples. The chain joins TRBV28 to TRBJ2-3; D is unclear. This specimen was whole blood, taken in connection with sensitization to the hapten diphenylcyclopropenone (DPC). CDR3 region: CASSLTRTDTQYF. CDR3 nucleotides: TGTGCCAGCAGTTTAACCCGAACAGATACGCAGTATTTT.